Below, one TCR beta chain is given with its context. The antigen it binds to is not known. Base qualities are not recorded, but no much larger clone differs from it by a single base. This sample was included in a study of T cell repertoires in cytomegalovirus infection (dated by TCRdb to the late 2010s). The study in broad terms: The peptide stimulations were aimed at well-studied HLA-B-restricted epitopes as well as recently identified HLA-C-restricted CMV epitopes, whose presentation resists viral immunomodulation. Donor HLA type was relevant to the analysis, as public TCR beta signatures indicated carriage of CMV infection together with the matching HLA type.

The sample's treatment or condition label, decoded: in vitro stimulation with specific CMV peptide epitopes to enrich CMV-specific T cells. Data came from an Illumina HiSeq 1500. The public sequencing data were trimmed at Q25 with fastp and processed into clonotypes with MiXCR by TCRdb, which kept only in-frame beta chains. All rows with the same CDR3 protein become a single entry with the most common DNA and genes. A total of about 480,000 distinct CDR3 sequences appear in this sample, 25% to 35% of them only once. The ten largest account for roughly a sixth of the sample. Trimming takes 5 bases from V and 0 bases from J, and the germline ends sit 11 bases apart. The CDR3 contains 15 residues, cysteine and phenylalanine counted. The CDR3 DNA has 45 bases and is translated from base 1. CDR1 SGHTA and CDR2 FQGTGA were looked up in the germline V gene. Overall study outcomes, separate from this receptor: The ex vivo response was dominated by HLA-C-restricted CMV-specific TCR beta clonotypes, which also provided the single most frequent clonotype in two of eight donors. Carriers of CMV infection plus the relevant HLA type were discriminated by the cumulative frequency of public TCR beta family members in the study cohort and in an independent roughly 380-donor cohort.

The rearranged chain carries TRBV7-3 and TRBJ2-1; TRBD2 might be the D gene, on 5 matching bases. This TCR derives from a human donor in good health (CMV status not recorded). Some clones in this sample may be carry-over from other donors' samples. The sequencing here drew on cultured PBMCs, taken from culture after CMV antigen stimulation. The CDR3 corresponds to CASSTRASSYNEQFF. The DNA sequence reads TGTGCCAGCAGCACTAGGGCGAGCTCCTACAATGAGCAGTTCTTC.